The 23 T cell receptor beta chains below all came from one sample that was sequenced in a study of beta chain features in type 1 diabetes. Isolated RNA was reverse transcribed in full, so expressed TCRB transcripts were sequenced. Profiling relied on immunoSEQ multiplex PCR, and the TCRdb table lists in-frame clones only, not all of them. The table lists more than 140,000 clones, about 9.7% of them singletons. Sequenced sample: central memory CD4+ T cells from blood. Receptors were obtained from a woman between 35 and 50 years old in good health.

The chain joins TRBV5-4 to TRBJ1-2; tentative D call: TRBD1 (6 bases). V was pared by 3 bases and J by 9 bases, with 12 bases between. The V gene's germline CDR1 is SGHNT and CDR2 YYREEE (reference sequence). The CDR3 spans 12 residues. The CDR3 protein is CASSSRGGSYTF. DNA of the CDR3: TGTGCCAGCAGCTCCAGGGGCGGTAGCTACACCTTC.

There are many counts of this clone. Written as DNA, the CDR3 is TGTGCCAGCAGTTCCCCAGGGGGGAAAGAGACCCAGTACTTC. Its protein is CASSSPGGKETQYF. This sequence joins TRBV28 and TRBJ2-5, with a weak D call TRBD1 (7 bases). This CDR3 region has 14 residues. Germline V gives CDR1 MDHEN, CDR2 SYDVKM. V was trimmed by 4 bases and J by 3 bases, leaving 12 bases between them.

This clone was observed a few times. This chain joins TRBV14 and TRBJ1-6; possibly TRBD1 for D (6 bases). Trimming took 5 bases from V and 9 from J, leaving 17 bases between them. The CDR3 runs 15 residues. Germline V lookup: CDR1 SGHDN, CDR2 FVKESK. The CDR3 bases are TGTGCCAGCAGCTTAGAGGGGGGGGGCCGTTCACCCCTCCACTTT. This encodes CASSLEGGGRSPLHF.

This sequence joins TRBV5-6 and TRBJ2-1; perhaps TRBD2 as D (5 bases). Per the germline V gene, CDR1 is SGHDT and CDR2 is YYEEEE. The germline V and J ends were trimmed by 0 bases and 10 bases, with 11 bases remaining between them. The CDR3 runs 13 residues. The CDR3 DNA reads as TGTGCCAGCAGCTTGGGTCGGGATAGAGAGCAGTTCTTC. This sequence encodes CASSLGRDREQFF.

This rearrangement joins TRBV2 to TRBJ1-1, with D perhaps matching TRBD1 (5 bases). Germline CDR1 reads SNHLY; CDR2 reads FYNNEI. There are 13 residues in the CDR3. V was pared by 4 bases and J by 1 base, with 7 bases between. In DNA form, the CDR3 reads TGTGCCAGCAGTGTGGGGGGGAACACTGAAGCTTTCTTT. Protein product: CASSVGGNTEAFF.

The chain recombines TRBV7-2 with TRBJ2-5; the match to TRBD2 covers 12 bases. The length of the CDR3 is 17 residues. Losses at the gene ends were 2 bases for V and 2 bases for J; bases not matched to a gene: 6. Germline V gene data show CDR1 as SGHTA and CDR2 as FQGNSA. CDR3 sequence reads: CASSLLGTSGLQETQYF. DNA of the CDR3: TGTGCCAGCAGCTTATTAGGGACTAGCGGGCTACAAGAGACCCAGTACTTC.

This clone has only a few counts. V is TRBV9 and J is TRBJ2-1; 8 bases are shared with TRBD1. V was pared by 6 bases and J by 5 bases, with 7 bases of the junction left unmatched. Germline assignment: CDR1 SGDLS and CDR2 YYNGEE. The CDR3 runs 14 residues. CDR3 residues: CASTRTGFDNEQFF. The CDR3, as DNA: TGTGCCAGCACCCGGACAGGGTTCGACAATGAGCAGTTCTTC.

This clone was detected many times. V is TRBV13 and J is TRBJ2-1, with a tentative D call TRBD2 (6 bases). Per the germline V gene, CDR1 is PRHDT and CDR2 is FYEKMQ (reference sequence). Trimming removed 4 bases from V and 6 bases from J, with 16 bases in between. The CDR3 length is 15 residues. The CDR3 nucleotides read TGTGCCAGCAGCTGGAAGTTGCGGGGAATCAATGAGCAGTTCTTC. Residues: CASSWKLRGINEQFF.

The chain uses TRBV6-5 and TRBJ2-5; D might be TRBD2 (7 bases). The germline V and J ends were trimmed by 6 bases and 2 bases, with 16 bases remaining between them. Germline V gene lookup returns CDR1 MNHEY and CDR2 SVGAGI. The CDR3 contains 15 residues. CDR3 in amino acids: CASSPRGGLQETQYF. CDR3 sequence (DNA): TGTGCCAGCAGCCCAAGGGGGGGACTACAAGAGACCCAGTACTTC.

This sequence joins TRBV19 and TRBJ2-7; 8 nucleotides align to TRBD1. This CDR3 is 15 amino acids long. The V gene end was trimmed by 3 bases and the J gene end by 4 bases; junction bases not matched to a gene: 8. Germline CDR1 is LNHDA and CDR2 is SQIVND (reference sequence). The CDR3 sequence is CASSISTGAAYEQYF. CDR3 nucleotides: TGTGCCAGTAGTATTTCGACAGGGGCGGCATACGAGCAGTACTTC.

The chain couples TRBV7-9 to TRBJ1-1, with D hard to call. The germline V gene encodes CDR1 SEHNR and CDR2 FQNEAQ (reference sequence). V was trimmed by 1 base and J by 0 bases, leaving 15 bases between them. This CDR3 is built from 17 residues. CDR3 sequence (DNA): TGTGCCAGCAGCTTAGGGGGTAGAGGGAGGTTGAACACTGAAGCTTTCTTT. Protein product: CASSLGGRGRLNTEAFF. Full variable domain (rest looked up from reference TRBV7-9 and TRBJ1-1): DTGVSQNPRHKITKRGQNVTFRCDPISEHNRLYWYRQTLGQGPEFLTYFQNEAQLEKSRLLSDRFSAERPKGSFSTLEIQRTEQGDSAMYLCASSLGGRGRLNTEAFFGQGTRLTVV.

V usage is TRBV7-9 and J usage is TRBJ1-4, with D maybe TRBD1 (6 bases). CDR3 size: 14 residues. V was clipped by 8 bases and J by 6 bases, with 16 bases between them. In germline, CDR1 is SEHNR, CDR2 FQNEAQ (reference sequence). The CDR3 protein is CASERAGADEKLFF. The CDR3 region has the DNA TGTGCCAGCGAGAGGGCAGGGGCTGATGAAAAACTGTTTTTT.

This chain's CDR3 is CASSPSTAVYEQYF. In DNA, the CDR3 is TGTGCCAGCTCACCGTCGACTGCGGTGTACGAGCAGTACTTC. V usage is TRBV18 and J usage is TRBJ2-7; D unresolved. This CDR3 contains 14 residues. Deletions cut 3 bases from V and 4 bases from J, with 13 bases between. Germline CDR1 and CDR2: KGHSH and LQKENI.

The rearrangement links TRBV6-1 to TRBJ2-7; 7 bases are a match to TRBD1. The CDR3 length is 13 residues. V was clipped by 8 bases and J by 3 bases; unmatched bases: 7. CDR1 is MNHNS and CDR2 is SASEGT in the germline V gene. CDR3 sequence (DNA): TGTGCCAGCTGGGACAGAGTAGGCTACGAGCAGTACTTC. Translation gives CASWDRVGYEQYF.

The rearrangement uses TRBV9 and TRBJ1-2; TRBD1 is a possible D gene (5 bases). CDR1 SGDLS and CDR2 YYNGEE come from the germline V gene. This CDR3 region has 15 residues. V lost 4 bases and J lost 3, with 16 bases in between. The CDR3 DNA reads TGTGCCAGCAGCTCCCGGGGGGTTGGGGACTATGGCTACACCTTC. Residues: CASSSRGVGDYGYTF.

This clone was seen more than once but under ten times. Other nucleotide sequences from this sample produce the same CDR3. The rearrangement links TRBV18 to TRBJ1-5; possible D gene TRBD1, 5 bases. The germline V gene has CDR1 KGHSH and CDR2 LQKENI. The CDR3 totals 13 residues. Trimming took off 3 bases at V and 4 bases at J, with 7 bases between the two ends. The CDR3 nucleotides read TGTGCCAGCTCACCCGCAGGGAATCAGCCCCAGCATTTT. This translates into CASSPAGNQPQHF.

This clone occurred many times. The chain combines TRBV7-9 with TRBJ1-6, with D maybe TRBD1 (5 bases). This CDR3 contains 13 residues. Germline assignment: CDR1 SEHNR and CDR2 FQNEAQ (reference sequence). Trimming left V 0 bases short and J 9 bases short, with 6 bases between. The CDR3 loop is CASSLAGGSPLHF. In DNA, the CDR3 is TGTGCCAGCAGCTTAGCCGGGGGTTCACCCCTCCACTTT.

This chain uses TRBV11-2 with TRBJ1-2; TRBD1 is a possible D gene (6 bases). The CDR3 has 15 amino acids. In germline, CDR1 is SGHAT, CDR2 FQNNGV. V lost 0 bases to trimming and J lost 4 bases, with 12 bases between them. The CDR3 nucleotides read TGTGCCAGCAGCTTAGATCATCGGGACACCTATGGCTACACCTTC. Protein product: CASSLDHRDTYGYTF. Full variable domain (remainder filled in from reference TRBV11-2 and TRBJ1-2): EAGVAQSPRYKIIEKRQSVAFWCNPISGHATLYWYQQILGQGPKLLIQFQNNGVVDDSQLPKDRFSAERLKGVDSTLKIQPAKLEDSAVYLCASSLDHRDTYGYTFGSGTRLTVV.

This chain links TRBV27 with TRBJ2-4, with D possibly matching TRBD2 (6 bases). In germline, CDR1 is MNHEY, CDR2 SMNVEV (reference sequence). This CDR3 is 18 amino acids long. Trimming shortened V by 3 bases and J by 12 bases, and 30 bases separated the two germline ends. This chain's CDR3 is CASSFEERVGLGPKDQYF. The CDR3, as DNA: TGTGCCAGCAGTTTCGAAGAGCGGGTAGGTTTGGGCCCAAAGGATCAGTACTTC.

The V gene is TRBV18, the J gene TRBJ1-6; D may be TRBD1 (6 bases). Germline-derived CDR1 and CDR2 are KGHSH and LQKENI. The V and J ends lost 2 bases and 9 bases respectively, with 17 bases between them. The CDR3 is 16 residues long. The CDR3 DNA reads TGTGCCAGCTCACCAAGAGACTTAGGGGGTAGTTCACCCCTCCACTTT. Encoded protein: CASSPRDLGGSSPLHF.

The genes are TRBV18 and TRBJ1-5; no reliable D call. The germline V gene encodes CDR1 KGHSH and CDR2 LQKENI. Trimming took 4 bases from V and 7 from J, leaving 11 bases between them. The CDR3 loop spans 13 amino acids. The CDR3 DNA sequence: TGTGCCAGCTCACAAGGAGGGCCGCAGCCCCAGCATTTT. It is translated as CASSQGGPQPQHF.

The J gene is TRBJ2-1, the V gene TRBV15, with TRBD1 identical over 8 bases. V lost 1 base and J lost 10; bases outside the gene matches: 12. The CDR3 is 16 amino acids. Germline CDR1 and CDR2: LNHNV and YYDKDF (reference sequence). The CDR3 here is CATSRAAGTGTKEQFF. CDR3 DNA sequence: TGTGCCACCAGCAGAGCCGCCGGGACAGGAACAAAAGAGCAGTTCTTC.

This clone came up a few times. The chain joins TRBV6-5 to TRBJ1-1, with 7 bases that match TRBD1. The V segment lost 6 bases and the J segment 4 bases; nucleotides outside the gene matches: 8. Germline CDR1 and CDR2: MNHEY and SVGAGI. The CDR3 has 14 amino acids. CDR3 sequence (DNA): TGTGCCAGCAGCTTAGGGGGCGCAGGCACTGAAGCTTTCTTT. As protein: CASSLGGAGTEAFF.